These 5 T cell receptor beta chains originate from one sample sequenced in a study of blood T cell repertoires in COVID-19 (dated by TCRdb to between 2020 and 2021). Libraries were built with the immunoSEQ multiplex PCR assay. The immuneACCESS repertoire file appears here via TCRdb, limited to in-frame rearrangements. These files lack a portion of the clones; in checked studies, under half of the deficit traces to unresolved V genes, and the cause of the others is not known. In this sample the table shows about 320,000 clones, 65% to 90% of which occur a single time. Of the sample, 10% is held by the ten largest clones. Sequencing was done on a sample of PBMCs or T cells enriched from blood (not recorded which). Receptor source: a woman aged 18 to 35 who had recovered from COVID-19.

The CDR3 nucleotides are TGTGCCAGCACCCTAGACCCGGGGAATCAGCCCCAGCATTTT. It specifies CASTLDPGNQPQHF. This sequence joins TRBV28 and TRBJ1-5, with D uncertain. V shed 7 bases and J shed 4 bases, with 14 bases lying between them. Germline lookup yields CDR1 MDHEN and CDR2 SYDVKM. The CDR3 is 14 amino acids.

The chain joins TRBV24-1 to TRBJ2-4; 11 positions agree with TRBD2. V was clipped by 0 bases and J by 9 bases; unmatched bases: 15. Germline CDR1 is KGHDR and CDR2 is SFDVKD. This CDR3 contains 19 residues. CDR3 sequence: CATSDLQIAGGGGKGIQYF. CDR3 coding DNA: TGTGCCACCAGTGATTTGCAAATAGCGGGAGGGGGGGGCAAGGGCATTCAGTACTTC.

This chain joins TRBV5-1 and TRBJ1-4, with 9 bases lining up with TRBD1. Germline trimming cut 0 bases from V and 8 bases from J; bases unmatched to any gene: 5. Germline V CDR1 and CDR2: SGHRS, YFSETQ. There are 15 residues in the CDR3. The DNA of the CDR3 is TGCGCCAGCAGCTTGGAAGGGACAGGGTGGGAAAAACTGTTTTTT. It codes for CASSLEGTGWEKLFF. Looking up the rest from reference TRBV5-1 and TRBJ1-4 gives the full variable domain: KAGVTQTPRYLIKTRGQQVTLSCSPISGHRSVSWYQQTPGQGLQFLFEYFSETQRNKGNFPGRFSGRQFSNSRSEMNVSTLELGDSALYLCASSLEGTGWEKLFFGSGTQLSVL.

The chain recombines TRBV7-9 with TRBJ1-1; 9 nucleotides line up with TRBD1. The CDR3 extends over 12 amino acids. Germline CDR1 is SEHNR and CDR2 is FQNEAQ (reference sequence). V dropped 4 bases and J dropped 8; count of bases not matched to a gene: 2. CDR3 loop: CASSYGQGEAFF. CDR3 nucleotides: TGTGCCAGCAGCTACGGACAGGGGGAAGCTTTCTTT.

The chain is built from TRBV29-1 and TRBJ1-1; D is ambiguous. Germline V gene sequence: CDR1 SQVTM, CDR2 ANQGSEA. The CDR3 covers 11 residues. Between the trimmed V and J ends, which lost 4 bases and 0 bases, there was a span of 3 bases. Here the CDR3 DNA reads TGCAGCGTTGTTATGAACACTGAAGCTTTCTTT. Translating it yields CSVVMNTEAFF.